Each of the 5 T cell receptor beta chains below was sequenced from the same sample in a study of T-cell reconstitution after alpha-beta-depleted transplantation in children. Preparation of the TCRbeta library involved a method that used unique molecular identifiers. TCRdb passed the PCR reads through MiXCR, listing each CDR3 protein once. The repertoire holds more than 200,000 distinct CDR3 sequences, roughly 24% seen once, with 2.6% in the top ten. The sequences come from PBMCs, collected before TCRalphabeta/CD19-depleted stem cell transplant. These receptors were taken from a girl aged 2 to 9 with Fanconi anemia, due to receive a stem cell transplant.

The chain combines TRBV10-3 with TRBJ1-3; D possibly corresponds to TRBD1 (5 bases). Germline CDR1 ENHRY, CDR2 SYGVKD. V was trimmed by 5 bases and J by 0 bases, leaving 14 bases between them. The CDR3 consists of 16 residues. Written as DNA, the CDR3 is TGTGCCATCAGTTCGGACATCGGCGACTCTGGAAACACCATATATTTT. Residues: CAISSDIGDSGNTIYF.

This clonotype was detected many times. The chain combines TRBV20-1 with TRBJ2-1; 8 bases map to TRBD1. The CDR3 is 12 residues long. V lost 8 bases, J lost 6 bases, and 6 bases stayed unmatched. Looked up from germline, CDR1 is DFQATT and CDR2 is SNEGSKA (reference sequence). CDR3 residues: CSNRGAINEQFF. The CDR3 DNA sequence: TGCAGTAACAGGGGGGCAATCAATGAGCAGTTCTTC.

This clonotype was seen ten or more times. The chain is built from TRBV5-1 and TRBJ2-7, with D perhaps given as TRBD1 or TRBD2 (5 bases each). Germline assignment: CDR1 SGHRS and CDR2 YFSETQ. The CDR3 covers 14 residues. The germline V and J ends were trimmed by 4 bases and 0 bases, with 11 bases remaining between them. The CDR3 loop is CASSIGTYSYEQYF. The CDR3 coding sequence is TGCGCCAGCAGCATTGGGACCTACTCCTACGAGCAGTACTTC.

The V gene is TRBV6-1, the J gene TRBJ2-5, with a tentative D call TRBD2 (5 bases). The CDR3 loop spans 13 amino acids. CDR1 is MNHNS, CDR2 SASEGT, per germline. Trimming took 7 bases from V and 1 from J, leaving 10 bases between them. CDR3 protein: CASKKRPQETQYF. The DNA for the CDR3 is TGTGCCAGCAAAAAGCGGCCCCAAGAGACCCAGTACTTC.

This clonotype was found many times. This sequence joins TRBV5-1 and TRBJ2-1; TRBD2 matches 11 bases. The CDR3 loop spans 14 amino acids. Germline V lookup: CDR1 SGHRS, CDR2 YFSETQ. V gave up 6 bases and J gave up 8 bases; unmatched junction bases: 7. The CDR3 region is CASILAGVGDEQFF. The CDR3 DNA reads TGCGCCAGCATACTAGCGGGAGTTGGCGATGAGCAGTTCTTC.